This T cell receptor (beta chain) was recovered during a study of blood T cells in healthy people across ages. This clonotype turned up a few times. Peripheral blood from each donor was collected in a volume of approximately 9.2 milliliters. Then a second PCR, running about 7 to 11 cycles, was carried out with a sample-barcoded 5' primer and a J-beta primer mix. TCRdb recomputed calls from the 5' RACE reads with MiXCR, one row per CDR3 protein. The sample comprises 1.5 million to 2 million distinct CDR3 sequences, 40% to 55% of which are singletons, and about 2.1% rests with the top ten. The TCR sequence derives from a middle-aged woman in good health. Sequenced input: blood.

The CDR3 region is CASSQDRGWAYEQYF. CDR3 DNA sequence: TGCGCCAGCAGCCAAGACAGGGGATGGGCCTACGAGCAGTACTTC. The chain recombines TRBV4-3 with TRBJ2-4, with D tentatively TRBD1 (6 bases). TRBJ2-7 matches the DNA end more closely, so the J call is doubtful. The CDR3 extends over 15 amino acids. The V gene's germline CDR1 is LGHNA and CDR2 YSLEER.